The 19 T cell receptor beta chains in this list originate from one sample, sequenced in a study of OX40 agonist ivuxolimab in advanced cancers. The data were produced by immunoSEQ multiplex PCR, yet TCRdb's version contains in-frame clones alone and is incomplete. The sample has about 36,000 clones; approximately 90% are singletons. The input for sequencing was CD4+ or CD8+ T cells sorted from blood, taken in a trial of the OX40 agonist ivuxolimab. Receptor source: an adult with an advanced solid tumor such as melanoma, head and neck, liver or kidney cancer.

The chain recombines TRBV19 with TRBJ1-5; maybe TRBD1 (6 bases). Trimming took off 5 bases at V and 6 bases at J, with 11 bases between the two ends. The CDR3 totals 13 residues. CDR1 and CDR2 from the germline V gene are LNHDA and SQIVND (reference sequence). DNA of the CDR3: TGTGCCAGTAGTCTCCAGGGGTTTCAGCCCCAGCATTTT. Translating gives CASSLQGFQPQHF.

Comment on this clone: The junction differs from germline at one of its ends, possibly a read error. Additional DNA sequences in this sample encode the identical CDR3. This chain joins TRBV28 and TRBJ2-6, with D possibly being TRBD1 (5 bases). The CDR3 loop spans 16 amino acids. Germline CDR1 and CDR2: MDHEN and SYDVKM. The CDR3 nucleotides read TGTGCCAGCAGTTCAATGGTTCCCTCTGGGGCCAACGTCTTGACTTTC. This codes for CASSSMVPSGANVLTF.

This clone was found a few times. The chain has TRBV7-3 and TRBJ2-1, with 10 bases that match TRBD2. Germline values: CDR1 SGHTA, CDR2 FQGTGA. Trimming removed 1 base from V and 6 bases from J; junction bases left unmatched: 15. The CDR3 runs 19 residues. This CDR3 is CASSLMPPILAGDVNEQFF. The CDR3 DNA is TGTGCCAGCAGCTTAATGCCACCAATTCTAGCGGGAGACGTCAATGAGCAGTTCTTC.

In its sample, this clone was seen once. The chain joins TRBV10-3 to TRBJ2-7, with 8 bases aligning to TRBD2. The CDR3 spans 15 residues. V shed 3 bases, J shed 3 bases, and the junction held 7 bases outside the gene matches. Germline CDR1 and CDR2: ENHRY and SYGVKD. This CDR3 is CAISERGSGIYEQYF. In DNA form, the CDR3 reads TGTGCCATCAGTGAACGGGGTAGCGGGATCTACGAGCAGTACTTC.

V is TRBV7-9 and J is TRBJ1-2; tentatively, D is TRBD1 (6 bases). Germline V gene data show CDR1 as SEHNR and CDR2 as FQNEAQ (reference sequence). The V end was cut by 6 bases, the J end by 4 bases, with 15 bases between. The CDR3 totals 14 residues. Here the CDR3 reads CASRMTEGGYGYTF. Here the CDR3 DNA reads TGTGCCAGCAGGATGACAGAGGGGGGCTATGGCTACACCTTC. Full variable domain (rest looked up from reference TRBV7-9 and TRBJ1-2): DTGVSQNPRHKITKRGQNVTFRCDPISEHNRLYWYRQTLGQGPEFLTYFQNEAQLEKSRLLSDRFSAERPKGSFSTLEIQRTEQGDSAMYLCASRMTEGGYGYTFGSGTRLTVV.

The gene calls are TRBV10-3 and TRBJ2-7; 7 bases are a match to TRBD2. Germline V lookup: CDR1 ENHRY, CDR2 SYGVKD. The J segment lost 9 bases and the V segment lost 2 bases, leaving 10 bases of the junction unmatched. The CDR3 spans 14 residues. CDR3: CAISEAGDYRTQYF. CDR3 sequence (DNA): TGTGCCATCAGTGAGGCGGGGGACTACCGAACGCAGTACTTC.

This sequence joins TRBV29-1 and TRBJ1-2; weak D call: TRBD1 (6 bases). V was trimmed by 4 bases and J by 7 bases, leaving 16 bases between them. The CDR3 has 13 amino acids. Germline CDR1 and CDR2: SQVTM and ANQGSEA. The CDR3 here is CSVGQGPISGYTF. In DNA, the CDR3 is TGCAGCGTTGGTCAGGGGCCAATTTCTGGCTACACCTTC.

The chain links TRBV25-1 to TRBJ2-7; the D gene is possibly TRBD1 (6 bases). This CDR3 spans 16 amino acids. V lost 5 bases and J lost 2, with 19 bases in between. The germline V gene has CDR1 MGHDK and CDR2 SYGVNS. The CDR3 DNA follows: TGTGCCAGCAGTCGATCCCCCATACAGGGCACCTACGAGCAGTACTTC. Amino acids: CASSRSPIQGTYEQYF.

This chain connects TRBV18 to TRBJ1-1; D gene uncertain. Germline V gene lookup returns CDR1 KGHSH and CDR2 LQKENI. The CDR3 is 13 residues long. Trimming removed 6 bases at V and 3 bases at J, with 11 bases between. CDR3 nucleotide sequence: TGTGCCAGCTCGCCCTCCCGGGACACTGAAGCTTTCTTT. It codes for CASSPSRDTEAFF.

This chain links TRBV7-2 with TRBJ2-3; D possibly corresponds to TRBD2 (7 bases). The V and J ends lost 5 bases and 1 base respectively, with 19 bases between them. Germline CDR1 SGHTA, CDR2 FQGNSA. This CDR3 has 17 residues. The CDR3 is CASSRGGSSFRTDTQYF. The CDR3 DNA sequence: TGTGCCAGCAGCCGCGGGGGCTCTAGCTTTCGCACAGATACGCAGTATTTT.

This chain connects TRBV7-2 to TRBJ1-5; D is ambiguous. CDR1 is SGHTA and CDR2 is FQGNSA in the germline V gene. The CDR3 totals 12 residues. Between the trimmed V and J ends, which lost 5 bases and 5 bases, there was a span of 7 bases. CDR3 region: CASSPSDQPQHF. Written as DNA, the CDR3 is TGTGCCAGCAGCCCGAGCGATCAGCCCCAGCATTTT.

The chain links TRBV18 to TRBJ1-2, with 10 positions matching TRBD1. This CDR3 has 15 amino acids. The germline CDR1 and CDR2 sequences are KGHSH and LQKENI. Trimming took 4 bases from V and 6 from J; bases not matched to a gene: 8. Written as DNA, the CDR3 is TGTGCCAGCTCACGATGGACAGGGGGATCTCATGGCTACACCTTC. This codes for CASSRWTGGSHGYTF.

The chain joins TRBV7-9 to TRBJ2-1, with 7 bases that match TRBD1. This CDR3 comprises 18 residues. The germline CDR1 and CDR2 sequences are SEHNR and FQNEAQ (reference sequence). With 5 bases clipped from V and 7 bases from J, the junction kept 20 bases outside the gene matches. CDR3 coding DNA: TGTGCCAGCAGCCCAACTCACAGGTGGCCGACAGGGTTGAATGAGCAGTTCTTC. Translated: CASSPTHRWPTGLNEQFF.

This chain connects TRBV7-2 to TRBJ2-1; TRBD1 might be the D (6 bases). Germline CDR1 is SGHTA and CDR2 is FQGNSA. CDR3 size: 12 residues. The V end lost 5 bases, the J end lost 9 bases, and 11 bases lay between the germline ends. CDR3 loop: CASSVRGPEQFF. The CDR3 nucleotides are TGTGCCAGCAGCGTCAGGGGCCCTGAGCAGTTCTTC.

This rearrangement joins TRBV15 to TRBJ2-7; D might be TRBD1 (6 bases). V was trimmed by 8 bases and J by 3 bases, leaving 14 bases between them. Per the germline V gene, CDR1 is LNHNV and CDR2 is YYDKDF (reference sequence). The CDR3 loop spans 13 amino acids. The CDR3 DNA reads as TGTGCCACCCCAGGACAAGGGGGCTACGAGCAGTACTTC. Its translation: CATPGQGGYEQYF.

CDR3 sequence reads: CASSQAGGPGELFF. The CDR3 nucleotides read TGTGCCAGCAGCCAAGCGGGGGGGCCCGGGGAGCTGTTTTTT. The chain employs TRBV4-2 and TRBJ2-2; TRBD2 aligns across 8 bases. Unmatched junction bases numbered 1, after V lost 1 base and J lost 6 bases. In germline, CDR1 is LGHNA, CDR2 YNFKEQ. This CDR3 region has 14 residues.

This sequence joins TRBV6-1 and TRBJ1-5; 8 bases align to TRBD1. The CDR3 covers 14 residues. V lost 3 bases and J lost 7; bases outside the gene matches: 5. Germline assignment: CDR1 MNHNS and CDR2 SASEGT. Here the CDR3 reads CASSDRGLRQPQHF. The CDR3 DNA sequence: TGTGCCAGCAGTGACAGGGGGCTTCGGCAGCCCCAGCATTTT.

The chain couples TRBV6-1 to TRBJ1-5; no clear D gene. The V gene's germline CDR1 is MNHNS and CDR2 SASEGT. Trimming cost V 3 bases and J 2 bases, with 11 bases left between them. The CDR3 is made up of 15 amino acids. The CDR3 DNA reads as TGTGCCAGCAGTGAGGTGGCAGATCGCAATCAGCCCCAGCATTTT. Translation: CASSEVADRNQPQHF.

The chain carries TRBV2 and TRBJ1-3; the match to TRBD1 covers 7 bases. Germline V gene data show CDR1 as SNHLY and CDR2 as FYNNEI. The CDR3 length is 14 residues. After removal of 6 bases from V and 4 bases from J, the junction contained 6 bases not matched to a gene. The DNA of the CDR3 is TGTGCCAGCAGGGCAACAGGGGTCGGAAACACCATATATTTT. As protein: CASRATGVGNTIYF.